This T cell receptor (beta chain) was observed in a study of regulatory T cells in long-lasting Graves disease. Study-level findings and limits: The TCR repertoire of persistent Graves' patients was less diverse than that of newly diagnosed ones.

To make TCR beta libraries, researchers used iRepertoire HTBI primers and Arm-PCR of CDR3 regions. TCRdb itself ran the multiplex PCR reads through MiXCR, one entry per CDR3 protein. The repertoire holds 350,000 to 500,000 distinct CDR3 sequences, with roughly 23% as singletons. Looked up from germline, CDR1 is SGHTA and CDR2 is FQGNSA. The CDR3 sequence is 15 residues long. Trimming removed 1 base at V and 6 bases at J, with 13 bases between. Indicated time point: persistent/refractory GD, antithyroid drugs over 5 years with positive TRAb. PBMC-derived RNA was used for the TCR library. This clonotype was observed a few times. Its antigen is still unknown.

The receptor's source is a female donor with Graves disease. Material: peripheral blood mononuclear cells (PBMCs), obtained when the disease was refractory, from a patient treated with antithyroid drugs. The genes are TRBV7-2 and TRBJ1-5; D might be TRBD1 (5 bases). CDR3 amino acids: CASSLGGSSLQPQHF. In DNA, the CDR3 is TGTGCCAGCAGCTTAGGGGGCTCGTCCCTTCAGCCCCAGCATTTT.